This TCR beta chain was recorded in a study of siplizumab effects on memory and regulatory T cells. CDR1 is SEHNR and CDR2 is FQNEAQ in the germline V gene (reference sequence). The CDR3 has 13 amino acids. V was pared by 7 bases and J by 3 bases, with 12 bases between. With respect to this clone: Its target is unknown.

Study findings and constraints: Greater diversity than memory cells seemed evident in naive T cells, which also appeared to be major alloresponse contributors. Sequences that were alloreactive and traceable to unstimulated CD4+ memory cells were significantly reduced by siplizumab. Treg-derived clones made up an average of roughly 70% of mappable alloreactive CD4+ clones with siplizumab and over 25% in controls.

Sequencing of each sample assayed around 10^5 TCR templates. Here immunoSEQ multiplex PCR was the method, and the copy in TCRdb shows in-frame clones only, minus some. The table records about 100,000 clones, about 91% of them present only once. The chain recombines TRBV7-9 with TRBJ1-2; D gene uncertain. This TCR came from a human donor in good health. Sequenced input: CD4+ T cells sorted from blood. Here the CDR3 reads CASTVPLHYGYTF. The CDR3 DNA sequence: TGTGCCAGCACCGTCCCCCTACACTATGGCTACACCTTC.